A single sample gave rise to the 5 T cell receptor beta chains below, sequenced in a study of CD8 T cells in ankylosing spondylitis. TCRdb passed the 5' RACE reads through MiXCR, listing each CDR3 protein once. The table has about 150,000 distinct CDR3 sequences, around a third seen once. Input material: synovial fluid, either unsorted or a sorted T cell fraction (not recorded which). These receptors all come from a male donor with ankylosing spondylitis.

The chain joins TRBV2 to TRBJ2-7; D is possibly TRBD1 or TRBD2 (5 bases each). V was clipped by 10 bases and J by 3 bases, with 10 bases between them. CDR3 length: 11 residues. CDR1 and CDR2 from the germline V gene are SNHLY and FYNNEI. The CDR3 DNA sequence: TGTGCCACCGGGACCGTCTACGAGCAGTACTTC. Translation: CATGTVYEQYF.

A few counts support this clonotype. This rearrangement joins TRBV7-3 to TRBJ2-1; TRBD2 matches at 15 bases. This CDR3 has 17 amino acids. V dropped 5 bases and J dropped 8; count of bases not matched to a gene: 10. Germline CDR1 is SGHTA and CDR2 is FQGTGA. The CDR3 nucleotides are TGTGCCAGCAGCCCCAGGACTAGCGGGGGGGCCCTTGATGAGCAGTTCTTC. Translated, it gives CASSPRTSGGALDEQFF.

In its sample, this clonotype was seen a few times. The chain employs TRBV7-8 and TRBJ1-4; TRBD1 agrees at 9 bases. V gave up 4 bases and J gave up 8 bases; unmatched junction bases: 11. The CDR3 totals 16 residues. Germline-derived CDR1 and CDR2 are SGHVS and FQNEAQ. In DNA, the CDR3 is TGTGCCAGCAGCTCCACAGGGGGCTGGTCAGGCGAAAAACTGTTTTTT. It translates to CASSSTGGWSGEKLFF.

The chain uses TRBV5-1 and TRBJ2-1; 7 bases align to TRBD2. Germline assignment: CDR1 SGHRS and CDR2 YFSETQ. V shed 0 bases, J shed 0 bases, and the junction held 3 bases outside the gene matches. The CDR3 is made up of 16 amino acids. The chain's CDR3 is CASSLVRGVSYNEQFF. The DNA of the CDR3 is TGCGCCAGCAGCTTGGTACGGGGGGTCTCCTACAATGAGCAGTTCTTC.

This sequence joins TRBV28 and TRBJ2-1, with D tentatively TRBD2 (6 bases). This CDR3 has 15 residues. Germline V gene lookup returns CDR1 MDHEN and CDR2 SYDVKM. V lost 10 bases, J lost 0 bases, and 16 bases lay in between. The CDR3 nucleotides are TGTGCCACCCTTGGAGGGGCCCTCTCCTACAATGAGCAGTTCTTC. Translating gives CATLGGALSYNEQFF.